One and the same sample provided the 17 T cell receptor beta chains below, sequenced in a study of Tregs in tolerant kidney transplant recipients. Clones were sequenced by immunoSEQ multiplex PCR, and TCRdb holds only the in-frame ones, with some missing. The table includes some 240,000 clones, about 80% detected once. The specimen sequenced was CD4+ T cells from blood. All receptors come from a human donor in good health.

The rearrangement joins TRBV13 to TRBJ2-7; tentative D call: TRBD1 (6 bases). The CDR3 covers 17 residues. The ends were cut back, 4 bases at V and 2 bases at J, with 21 bases in the middle. Germline V CDR1 and CDR2: PRHDT, FYEKMQ (reference sequence). CDR3 sequence reads: CASSSPPGAGAPYEQYF. DNA of the CDR3: TGTGCCAGCAGCTCCCCCCCCGGGGCAGGGGCTCCCTACGAGCAGTACTTC.

This chain uses TRBV7-9 with TRBJ2-1; D may correspond to TRBD1 or TRBD2 (5 bases each). There are 15 residues in the CDR3. Trimming removed 5 bases from V and 2 bases from J, with 13 bases in between. CDR1 is SEHNR, CDR2 FQNEAQ, per germline (reference sequence). CDR3 coding DNA: TGTGCCAGCAGCCCGACCGGGGCTACCTACAATGAGCAGTTCTTC. It encodes CASSPTGATYNEQFF.

The genes are TRBV5-8 and TRBJ1-3; no reliable D call. Trimming removed 0 bases from V and 0 bases from J, with 16 bases in between. The CDR3 covers 18 residues. The germline V gene has CDR1 SGHTS and CDR2 YDEGEE. In DNA form, the CDR3 reads TGTGCCAGCAGCTTGGTCCTGGGCCCTTCGCGCTCTGGAAACACCATATATTTT. Translated, it gives CASSLVLGPSRSGNTIYF. Combining the CDR3 with reference TRBV5-8 and TRBJ1-3 gives the whole variable domain EAGVTQSPTHLIKTRGQQATLRCSPISGHTSVYWYQQALGLGLQFLLWYDEGEERNRGNFPPRFSGRQFPNYSSELNVNALELEDSALYLCASSLVLGPSRSGNTIYFGEGSWLTVV.

Only a few counts were recorded for this clone. The chain recombines TRBV18 with TRBJ2-1, with a weak D call TRBD1 (6 bases). There are 13 residues in the CDR3. CDR1 is KGHSH and CDR2 is LQKENI in the germline V gene. V was cut by 3 bases and J by 3 bases, with 6 bases left in between. The CDR3 is CASSPTGYNEQFF. CDR3 coding DNA: TGTGCCAGCTCACCGACAGGCTACAATGAGCAGTTCTTC. Based on the CDR3 plus reference TRBV18 and TRBJ2-1, the full variable domain is NAGVMQNPRHLVRRRGQEARLRCSPMKGHSHVYWYRQLPEEGLKFMVYLQKENIIDESGMPKERFSAEFPKEGPSILRIQQVVRGDSAAYFCASSPTGYNEQFFGPGTRLTVL.

This clone has more than one count but fewer than ten. This chain connects TRBV7-9 to TRBJ1-4, with D possibly being TRBD1 (6 bases). CDR3 length: 14 residues. Germline V CDR1 and CDR2: SEHNR, FQNEAQ (reference sequence). Trimming left V 6 bases short and J 8 bases short, with 16 bases between. Written as DNA, the CDR3 is TGTGCCAGCAGTCTACAGGGAGGTGTGGAAAAACTGTTTTTT. Residues: CASSLQGGVEKLFF.

V gene TRBV30 combines with J gene TRBJ2-1; TRBD2 matches 7 bases. CDR1 and CDR2 from the germline V gene are GTSNPN and SVGIG (reference sequence). The CDR3 loop spans 16 amino acids. V was clipped by 4 bases and J by 0 bases; unmatched bases: 9. CDR3 nucleotides: TGTGCCTGGAAGAGCTTGACGGGGGGCTCCTACAATGAGCAGTTCTTC. It yields the protein CAWKSLTGGSYNEQFF.

The table lists this clone with a few counts. The chain is built from TRBV5-6 and TRBJ2-6; 9 bases map to TRBD1. Per the germline V gene, CDR1 is SGHDT and CDR2 is YYEEEE. This CDR3 has 17 residues. V lost 5 bases, J lost 0 bases, and 6 bases stayed unmatched. CDR3: CASSPGQGISGANVLTF. Here the CDR3 DNA reads TGTGCCAGCAGTCCGGGACAGGGAATCTCTGGGGCCAACGTCCTGACTTTC.

The table lists this clone with a count of one. In the same sample, other DNA sequences code for this CDR3. The rearrangement links TRBV5-1 to TRBJ2-5; 9 bases match TRBD1. The germline V gene has CDR1 SGHRS and CDR2 YFSETQ. The CDR3 consists of 14 residues. V shed 3 bases, J shed 5 bases, and the junction held 5 bases outside the gene matches. The CDR3 loop is CASSSGQGRETQYF. In DNA form, the CDR3 reads TGCGCCAGCAGCTCCGGACAGGGGAGGGAGACCCAGTACTTC.

The chain recombines TRBV5-4 with TRBJ2-2; possible D gene TRBD2, 6 bases. CDR3 length: 17 amino acids. Trimming left V 5 bases short and J 7 bases short, with 24 bases between. Germline-derived CDR1 and CDR2 are SGHNT and YYREEE (reference sequence). CDR3 DNA sequence: TGTGCCAGCAGTCCAGCGGGCCCCGGAACATCCATCGGGGAGCTGTTTTTT. It yields the protein CASSPAGPGTSIGELFF. Supplemented by reference TRBV5-4 and TRBJ2-2, the full variable domain reads ETGVTQSPTHLIKTRGQQVTLRCSSQSGHNTVSWYQQALGQGPQFIFQYYREEENGRGNFPPRFSGLQFPNYSSELNVNALELDDSALYLCASSPAGPGTSIGELFFGEGSRLTVL.

In its sample, this clone was seen once. The chain has TRBV27 and TRBJ2-5, with D tentatively TRBD1 or TRBD2 (5 bases each). Germline loops: CDR1 MNHEY, CDR2 SMNVEV (reference sequence). There are 14 residues in the CDR3. Deletions cut 3 bases from V and 5 bases from J, with 13 bases between. CDR3 in DNA: TGTGCCAGCAGTTTTCTGGGGGTCGGGGAGACCCAGTACTTC. It specifies CASSFLGVGETQYF.

The chain combines TRBV19 with TRBJ1-5; 9 nucleotides agree with TRBD1. Germline V gene lookup returns CDR1 LNHDA and CDR2 SQIVND (reference sequence). The length of the CDR3 is 14 residues. J gave up 1 base and V 5 bases, and 0 bases lay outside the gene matches. The CDR3 spells CASSGQGSNQPQHF. CDR3 nucleotides: TGTGCCAGTAGTGGACAGGGGAGCAATCAGCCCCAGCATTTT.

The genes are TRBV11-2 and TRBJ1-1; D not resolved. The CDR3 has 12 amino acids. CDR1 is SGHAT, CDR2 FQNNGV, per germline. V shed 5 bases and J shed 10 bases, with 14 bases lying between them. The chain's CDR3 is CASSPGRLSAFF. The CDR3 DNA sequence: TGTGCCAGCAGCCCCGGACGTTTGTCAGCTTTCTTT.

The chain joins TRBV7-9 to TRBJ1-5; no reliable D call. Germline V gene lookup returns CDR1 SEHNR and CDR2 FQNEAQ (reference sequence). The length of the CDR3 is 15 residues. The V end lost 4 bases, the J end lost 1 base, and 11 bases lay between the germline ends. CDR3 amino acids: CASSSDGGSNQPQHF. DNA of the CDR3: TGTGCCAGCAGCTCGGACGGAGGGAGCAATCAGCCCCAGCATTTT.

This chain uses TRBV18 with TRBJ2-7; D not certain. The V gene lost 0 bases and the J gene lost 7 bases, with 7 bases spanning the gap. Germline-derived CDR1 and CDR2 are KGHSH and LQKENI. The CDR3 sequence is 12 residues long. Here the CDR3 reads CASSPPSREQYF. CDR3 nucleotides: TGTGCCAGCTCACCACCCTCCCGGGAGCAGTACTTC. Variable domain in full (rest from reference TRBV18 and TRBJ2-7): NAGVMQNPRHLVRRRGQEARLRCSPMKGHSHVYWYRQLPEEGLKFMVYLQKENIIDESGMPKERFSAEFPKEGPSILRIQQVVRGDSAAYFCASSPPSREQYFGPGTRLTVT.

This chain connects TRBV4-1 to TRBJ1-3; D remains unclear. The length of the CDR3 is 17 residues. V was pared by 2 bases and J by 0 bases, with 14 bases between. Germline V gene data show CDR1 as MGHRA and CDR2 as YSYEKL. In DNA, the CDR3 is TGCGCCAGCAGCCAATTTGGGAGGCCAATCTCTGGAAACACCATATATTTT. Translation: CASSQFGRPISGNTIYF.

This clone was seen more than once but under ten times. The rearrangement links TRBV19 to TRBJ1-4; possible D gene TRBD1, 6 bases. V dropped 2 bases and J dropped 4 bases, with 14 bases sitting between them. CDR1 and CDR2 from the germline V gene are LNHDA and SQIVND (reference sequence). This CDR3 is built from 16 residues. This CDR3 reads CASSIKRTAVNEKLFF. DNA of the CDR3: TGTGCCAGTAGTATAAAGAGGACAGCAGTTAATGAAAAACTGTTTTTT.

V usage is TRBV19 and J usage is TRBJ1-1, with no clear D. CDR3 length equals 12 residues. V was pared by 6 bases and J by 5 bases, with 10 bases between. Germline loops: CDR1 LNHDA, CDR2 SQIVND (reference sequence). CDR3: CASRVDATEAFF. CDR3 sequence (DNA): TGTGCCAGTAGGGTGGACGCGACTGAAGCTTTCTTT.